Each of the 31 T cell receptor beta chains below was sequenced from the same sample in a study of cytomegalovirus exposure and HLA in healthy donors. Amplification used 60 Vbeta primers and 13 Jbeta primers. Clones were read by immunoSEQ multiplex PCR, and TCRdb kept only the in-frame ones, dropping some. Its listing shows 150,000 to 200,000 clones. The sample consisted of PBMCs. These receptors all come from a boy aged 5-17 years in good health and CMV-seronegative.

The gene calls are TRBV9 and TRBJ2-5, with D hard to call. The J call could be wrong; TRBJ2-7 is a better fit for the DNA end. This CDR3 region has 14 residues. Germline CDR1 and CDR2: SGDLS and YYNGEE. The DNA of the CDR3 is TGTGCCAGCAGCGCCCAATCTAGCTCCTACGAGCAGTACTTC. Protein product: CASSAQSSSYEQYF.

The chain is built from TRBV19 and TRBJ1-6; no clear D. The germline CDR1 and CDR2 sequences are LNHDA and SQIVND (reference sequence). The CDR3 is 12 residues long. CDR3 sequence (DNA): TGTGCTTGCAGCTCCTATAATTCACCCCTCCACTTT. This codes for CACSSYNSPLHF.

The rearrangement uses TRBV19 and TRBJ2-3; 11 bases map to TRBD2. CDR3 length: 17 residues. Germline loops: CDR1 LNHDA, CDR2 SQIVND (reference sequence). V lost 4 bases, J lost 1 base, and 7 bases stayed unmatched. The CDR3 reads CASSTVAGGFGTDTQYF. For the CDR3, the DNA is TGTGCCAGTAGTACCGTAGCGGGGGGGTTTGGCACAGATACGCAGTATTTT.

Remarks on this clone: The sample holds other DNA sequences that translate to the same CDR3. V and J are TRBV7-9 and TRBJ1-4; TRBD1 aligns across 7 bases. Losses at the gene ends were 4 bases for V and 5 bases for J; bases not matched to a gene: 4. Per germline, CDR1 SEHNR and CDR2 FQNEAQ (reference sequence). CDR3 length: 14 amino acids. CDR3 sequence: CASSSTGLNEKLFF. The CDR3 DNA sequence: TGTGCCAGCAGCTCGACAGGGTTAAATGAAAAACTGTTTTTT. Full variable domain (rest looked up from reference TRBV7-9 and TRBJ1-4): DTGVSQNPRHKITKRGQNVTFRCDPISEHNRLYWYRQTLGQGPEFLTYFQNEAQLEKSRLLSDRFSAERPKGSFSTLEIQRTEQGDSAMYLCASSSTGLNEKLFFGSGTQLSVL.

The chain joins TRBV19 to TRBJ2-5; weak D call: TRBD1 (5 bases). V gave up 7 bases and J gave up 5 bases, with 17 bases separating them. The CDR3 is 14 residues long. Per germline, CDR1 LNHDA and CDR2 SQIVND (reference sequence). Written as DNA, the CDR3 is TGTGCCAGTAAACCAGGGCCTCGAACGGAGACCCAGTACTTC. Protein product: CASKPGPRTETQYF.

The chain employs TRBV4-1 and TRBJ2-7; D possibly corresponds to TRBD2 (6 bases). The CDR3 totals 14 residues. Trimming pared 8 bases from V and 0 bases from J, leaving 14 bases between. Germline CDR1 reads MGHRA; CDR2 reads YSYEKL. CDR3 sequence (DNA): TGCGCCAGCTCGGGCGGGGAGAGCTCCTACGAGCAGTACTTC. It encodes CASSGGESSYEQYF.

The chain carries TRBV9 and TRBJ2-1, with 12 bases lining up with TRBD2. Germline CDR1 is SGDLS and CDR2 is YYNGEE. The CDR3 has 19 amino acids. The ends lost 0 bases at V and 0 bases at J; junction bases unmatched: 7. This CDR3 reads CASSVVATSGSPSYNEQFF. CDR3 DNA: TGTGCCAGCAGCGTAGTAGCGACTAGCGGGAGCCCCTCCTACAATGAGCAGTTCTTC.

The rearrangement links TRBV18 to TRBJ2-3; tentatively, D is TRBD2 (5 bases). The CDR3 has 15 residues. Germline V lookup: CDR1 KGHSH, CDR2 LQKENI. V was clipped by 0 bases and J by 2 bases, with 9 bases between them. The CDR3 here is CASSPPGGITDTQYF. The CDR3 DNA follows: TGTGCCAGCTCACCACCAGGAGGAATCACAGATACGCAGTATTTT.

As DNA, the CDR3 is TGTGCCAGCAGCTTGGGGACAGGGGCCTACGAGCAGTACTTC. It codes for CASSLGTGAYEQYF. The chain employs TRBV5-4 and TRBJ2-7; 9 bases match TRBD1. Germline CDR1 reads SGHNT; CDR2 reads YYREEE (reference sequence). The CDR3 extends over 14 amino acids. Germline trimming cut 0 bases from V and 2 bases from J; bases unmatched to any gene: 0.

The chain carries TRBV18 and TRBJ1-4; D is uncertain. Germline values: CDR1 KGHSH, CDR2 LQKENI. V lost 6 bases and J lost 8, with 10 bases in between. CDR3 length: 12 amino acids. The CDR3 here is CASSNKEEKLFF. As DNA, the CDR3 is TGTGCCAGCTCGAACAAAGAAGAAAAACTGTTTTTT.

This chain links TRBV5-1 with TRBJ2-7; 11 bases match TRBD1. The ends lost 4 bases at V and 6 bases at J; junction bases unmatched: 6. Germline V gene lookup returns CDR1 SGHRS and CDR2 YFSETQ. The CDR3 is 14 residues long. CDR3 residues: CASSGGQGGPEQYF. Here the CDR3 DNA reads TGCGCCAGCAGCGGGGGACAGGGGGGTCCCGAGCAGTACTTC.

The chain couples TRBV4-1 to TRBJ2-1; the D gene is possibly TRBD1 (6 bases). The CDR3 sequence is 14 residues long. V lost 4 bases and J lost 6, with 13 bases in between. Germline V gives CDR1 MGHRA, CDR2 YSYEKL. CDR3 sequence: CASSRSGTSNEQFF. For the CDR3, the DNA is TGCGCCAGCAGCCGCTCCGGGACATCCAATGAGCAGTTCTTC.

This chain connects TRBV5-5 to TRBJ1-5; D gene ambiguous. V was trimmed by 0 bases and J by 7 bases, leaving 11 bases between them. Germline V CDR1 and CDR2: SGHKS, YYEKEE (reference sequence). CDR3 size: 14 residues. The CDR3 is CASSLGGGVQPQHF. The CDR3 region has the DNA TGTGCCAGCAGCTTGGGCGGCGGGGTCCAGCCCCAGCATTTT.

The gene calls are TRBV7-2 and TRBJ2-1, with 10 positions matching TRBD1. CDR3 length: 13 residues. Looked up from germline, CDR1 is SGHTA and CDR2 is FQGNSA. J lost 7 bases, V lost 6 bases, and 3 bases had no gene match. This chain's CDR3 is CASRRQGANEQFF. As DNA, the CDR3 is TGTGCCAGCAGGAGACAGGGGGCAAATGAGCAGTTCTTC.

CDR3 sequence reads: CASSSGQAPYEQYF. The CDR3 DNA sequence: TGCGCCAGCAGCTCGGGACAGGCACCCTACGAGCAGTACTTC. The genes are TRBV5-1 and TRBJ2-7; 8 nucleotides line up with TRBD1. This CDR3 spans 14 amino acids. The junction had 4 bases not matched to a gene; V was cut back by 3 bases and J by 2 bases. Germline CDR1 is SGHRS and CDR2 is YFSETQ.

The chain is built from TRBV27 and TRBJ2-1; 8 positions agree with TRBD1. Germline V gene lookup returns CDR1 MNHEY and CDR2 SMNVEV (reference sequence). The V and J ends lost 6 bases and 6 bases, in that order; junction bases with no gene match: 13. The CDR3 consists of 16 residues. The CDR3 DNA is TGTGCCAGCAGCCCGACCGGCGGGACAGGACCCAATGAGCAGTTCTTC. Protein product: CASSPTGGTGPNEQFF.

The genes are TRBV6-1 and TRBJ1-1; 9 bases agree with TRBD1. Looked up from germline, CDR1 is MNHNS and CDR2 is SASEGT. This CDR3 region has 14 residues. J lost 5 bases, V lost 3 bases, and 4 bases had no gene match. CDR3 nucleotides: TGTGCCAGCAGTGATCGGGACAGGGAAACTGAAGCTTTCTTT. The encoded protein is CASSDRDRETEAFF.

This chain links TRBV29-1 with TRBJ2-2; no reliable D call. Germline V gives CDR1 SQVTM, CDR2 ANQGSEA. V was pared by 6 bases and J by 0 bases, with 8 bases between. This CDR3 has 13 residues. CDR3 in DNA: TGCAGCGTGAGAACGGCGAACACCGGGGAGCTGTTTTTT. This codes for CSVRTANTGELFF.

The rearrangement links TRBV10-3 to TRBJ1-2, with unresolved D. This CDR3 comprises 14 residues. Deletions cut 3 bases from V and 7 bases from J, with 15 bases between. Germline CDR1 reads ENHRY; CDR2 reads SYGVKD. In DNA, the CDR3 is TGTGCCATCAGTGACCCGCGGTATCGGCCTGGCTACACCTTC. Translation gives CAISDPRYRPGYTF.

The CDR3 loop reads CASRSRGGDTEAFF. CDR3 DNA: TGTGCCAGCAGATCGCGGGGTGGGGACACTGAAGCTTTCTTT. V and J are TRBV6-5 and TRBJ1-1; no reliable D call. Germline assignment: CDR1 MNHEY and CDR2 SVGAGI. The V and J ends lost 6 bases and 3 bases respectively, with 14 bases between them. The CDR3 spans 14 residues.

This chain uses TRBV30 with TRBJ2-7; tentative D call: TRBD1 (6 bases). The CDR3 spans 12 residues. The V end lost 1 base, the J end lost 2 bases, and 6 bases lay between the germline ends. The germline V gene encodes CDR1 GTSNPN and CDR2 SVGIG (reference sequence). CDR3 amino acids: CAWSGDTYEQYF. The CDR3 DNA is TGTGCCTGGAGTGGGGACACCTACGAGCAGTACTTC.

The chain employs TRBV18 and TRBJ2-6; maybe TRBD2 (5 bases). This CDR3 is 14 amino acids long. Trimming took off 3 bases at V and 4 bases at J, with 7 bases between the two ends. Germline V gives CDR1 KGHSH, CDR2 LQKENI. CDR3 sequence: CASSPGGGANVLTF. As DNA, the CDR3 is TGTGCCAGCTCACCCGGAGGAGGGGCCAACGTCCTGACTTTC.

The rearrangement joins TRBV4-1 to TRBJ2-1, with D tentatively TRBD2 (6 bases). Trimming pared 8 bases from V and 5 bases from J, leaving 16 bases between. The CDR3 loop spans 14 amino acids. Germline lookup yields CDR1 MGHRA and CDR2 YSYEKL. DNA for the CDR3: TGCGCCAGCGCCCGCGGGGAAAGTGACAATGAGCAGTTCTTC. This sequence encodes CASARGESDNEQFF.

The V call is TRBV11-3, the J call TRBJ2-1, with TRBD2 as a possible D gene (5 bases). This CDR3 is 13 amino acids long. V was trimmed by 5 bases and J by 9 bases, leaving 14 bases between them. Germline loops: CDR1 SGHNT, CDR2 YENEEA. The CDR3 sequence is CASSPDARGEQFF. DNA for the CDR3: TGTGCCAGCAGCCCGGACGCACGGGGTGAGCAGTTCTTC.

The chain joins TRBV5-6 to TRBJ1-1; D call uncertain. Germline assignment: CDR1 SGHDT and CDR2 YYEEEE. The V end lost 2 bases, the J end lost 1 base, and 15 bases lay between the germline ends. The CDR3 consists of 16 residues. This chain's CDR3 is CASSFKRLPPNTEAFF. For the CDR3, the DNA is TGTGCCAGCAGCTTTAAGCGTTTGCCCCCGAACACTGAAGCTTTCTTT.

The rearrangement links TRBV6-5 to TRBJ1-1; D is uncertain. The CDR3 spans 13 residues. From germline, CDR1 is MNHEY and CDR2 SVGAGI. V was pared by 6 bases and J by 9 bases, with 17 bases between. The CDR3 DNA reads TGTGCCAGCAGACGGGATATGTCCCAACAAGCTTTCTTT. This codes for CASRRDMSQQAFF.

The chain is built from TRBV6-1 and TRBJ2-5, with a possible D match to TRBD1 (6 bases). The CDR3 has 14 amino acids. In germline, CDR1 is MNHNS, CDR2 SASEGT. The ends were cut back, 4 bases at V and 2 bases at J, with 11 bases in the middle. The CDR3 loop is CASSVPGAQETQYF. Here the CDR3 DNA reads TGTGCCAGCAGTGTACCAGGGGCACAAGAGACCCAGTACTTC.

The chain joins TRBV5-6 to TRBJ2-5; D is unresolved. The J call may be faulty, since TRBJ2-7 better matches the DNA end. The CDR3 runs to 12 residues. Germline lookup yields CDR1 SGHDT and CDR2 YYEEEE. The CDR3 reads CASSRTEYEQYF. CDR3 bases: TGTGCCAGCAGCCGTACAGAATACGAGCAGTACTTC.

The chain carries TRBV9 and TRBJ2-7, with D tentatively TRBD2 (5 bases). Per germline, CDR1 SGDLS and CDR2 YYNGEE. Trimming pared 4 bases from V and 0 bases from J, leaving 11 bases between. CDR3 size: 14 residues. DNA for the CDR3: TGTGCCAGCAGCCCTGCCGGGATCTCCTACGAGCAGTACTTC. As protein: CASSPAGISYEQYF.

Worth noting for this clone: The same CDR3 also results from other DNA sequences found in this sample. The chain uses TRBV30 and TRBJ1-2; a weak D match, TRBD1 (6 bases). Germline V CDR1 and CDR2: GTSNPN, SVGIG (reference sequence). This CDR3 has 14 amino acids. V lost 3 bases and J lost 4, with 15 bases in between. The CDR3 sequence is CAWRQSGAGYGYTF. DNA for the CDR3: TGTGCCTGGAGGCAATCAGGGGCAGGCTATGGCTACACCTTC.

The chain employs TRBV2 and TRBJ1-2; no definite D call. V lost 0 bases, J lost 4 bases, and 12 bases lay in between. CDR1 SNHLY and CDR2 FYNNEI come from the germline V gene. This CDR3 has 15 residues. The CDR3 region has the DNA TGTGCCAGCAGTGAAGCGCGGGCAGAGACCTATGGCTACACCTTC. Protein: CASSEARAETYGYTF.